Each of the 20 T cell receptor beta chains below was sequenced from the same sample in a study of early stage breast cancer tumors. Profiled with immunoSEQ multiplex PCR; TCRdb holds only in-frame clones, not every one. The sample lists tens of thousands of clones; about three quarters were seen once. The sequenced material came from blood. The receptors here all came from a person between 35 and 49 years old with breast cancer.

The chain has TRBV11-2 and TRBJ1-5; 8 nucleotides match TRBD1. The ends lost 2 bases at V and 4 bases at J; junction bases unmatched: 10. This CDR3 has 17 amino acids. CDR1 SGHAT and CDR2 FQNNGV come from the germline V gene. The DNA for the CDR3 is TGTGCCAGCAGCTTAAGCATCGGCAGGGGGCTAAATCAGCCCCAGCATTTT. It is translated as CASSLSIGRGLNQPQHF. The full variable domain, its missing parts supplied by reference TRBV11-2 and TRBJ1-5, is EAGVAQSPRYKIIEKRQSVAFWCNPISGHATLYWYQQILGQGPKLLIQFQNNGVVDDSQLPKDRFSAERLKGVDSTLKIQPAKLEDSAVYLCASSLSIGRGLNQPQHFGDGTRLSIL.

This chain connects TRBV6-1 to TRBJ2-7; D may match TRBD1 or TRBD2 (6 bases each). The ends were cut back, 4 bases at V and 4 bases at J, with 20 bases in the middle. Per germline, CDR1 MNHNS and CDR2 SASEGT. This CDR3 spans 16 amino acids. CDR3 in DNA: TGTGCCAGCAGTGGCCTTAGGGGGGCCTCCCCTTACGAGCAGTACTTC. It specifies CASSGLRGASPYEQYF.

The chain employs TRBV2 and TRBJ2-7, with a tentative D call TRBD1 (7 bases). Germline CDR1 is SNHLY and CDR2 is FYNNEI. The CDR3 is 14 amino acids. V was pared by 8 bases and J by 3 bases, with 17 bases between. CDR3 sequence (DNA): TGTGCCAGCCGCGGGACAGCCAACGGCTACGAGCAGTACTTC. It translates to CASRGTANGYEQYF.

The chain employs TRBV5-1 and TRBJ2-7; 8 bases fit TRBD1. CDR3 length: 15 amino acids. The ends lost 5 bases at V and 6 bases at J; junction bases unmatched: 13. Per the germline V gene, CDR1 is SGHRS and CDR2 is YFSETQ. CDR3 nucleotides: TGCGCCAGCAGGGACGCAGGGGGCGGACGTCCCGAGCAGTACTTC. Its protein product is CASRDAGGGRPEQYF.

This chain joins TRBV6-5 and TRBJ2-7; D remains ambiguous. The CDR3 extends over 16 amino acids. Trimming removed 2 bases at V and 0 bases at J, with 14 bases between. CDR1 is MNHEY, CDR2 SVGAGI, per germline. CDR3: CASSYVAYPISYEQYF. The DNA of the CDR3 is TGTGCCAGCAGTTACGTGGCGTATCCAATCTCCTACGAGCAGTACTTC.

As DNA, the CDR3 is TGCGCCAGCAGCTCGGGACTAGGAACCGGGGAGCTGTTTTTT. Encoded protein: CASSSGLGTGELFF. This sequence joins TRBV5-1 and TRBJ2-2; 8 bases fit TRBD2. CDR1 SGHRS and CDR2 YFSETQ come from the germline V gene. The CDR3 is 14 residues long. Germline trimming cut 3 bases from V and 5 bases from J; bases unmatched to any gene: 3.

The CDR3 loop is CASSKYTGELFF. CDR3 DNA sequence: TGTGCCAGCTCCAAGTACACCGGGGAGCTGTTTTTT. The chain carries TRBV18 and TRBJ2-2; D not certain. V was shortened by 6 bases and J by 3 bases, with 5 bases between the two germline ends. The CDR3 covers 12 residues. Germline CDR1 and CDR2: KGHSH and LQKENI. The full variable domain, its missing parts supplied by reference TRBV18 and TRBJ2-2, is NAGVMQNPRHLVRRRGQEARLRCSPMKGHSHVYWYRQLPEEGLKFMVYLQKENIIDESGMPKERFSAEFPKEGPSILRIQQVVRGDSAAYFCASSKYTGELFFGEGSRLTVL.

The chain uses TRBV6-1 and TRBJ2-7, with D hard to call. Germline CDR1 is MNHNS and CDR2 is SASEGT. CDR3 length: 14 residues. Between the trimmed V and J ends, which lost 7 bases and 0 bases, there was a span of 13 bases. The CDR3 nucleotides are TGTGCCAGCACCCGCGGACGGACCTCCTACGAGCAGTACTTC. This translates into CASTRGRTSYEQYF.

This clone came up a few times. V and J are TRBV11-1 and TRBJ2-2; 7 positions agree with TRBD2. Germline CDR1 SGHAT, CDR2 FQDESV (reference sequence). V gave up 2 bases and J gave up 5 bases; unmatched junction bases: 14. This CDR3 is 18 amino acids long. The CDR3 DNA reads TGTGCCAGCAGCTTATCGACGGGAGGAATTGGTGTTACCGGGGAGCTGTTTTTT. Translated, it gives CASSLSTGGIGVTGELFF.

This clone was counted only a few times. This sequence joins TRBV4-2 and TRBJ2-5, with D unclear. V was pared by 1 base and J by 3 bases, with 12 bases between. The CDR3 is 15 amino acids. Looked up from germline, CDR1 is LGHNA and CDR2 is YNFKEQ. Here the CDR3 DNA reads TGTGCCAGCAGCCAAGGGTCTAGTAGTGAAGAGACCCAGTACTTC. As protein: CASSQGSSSEETQYF.

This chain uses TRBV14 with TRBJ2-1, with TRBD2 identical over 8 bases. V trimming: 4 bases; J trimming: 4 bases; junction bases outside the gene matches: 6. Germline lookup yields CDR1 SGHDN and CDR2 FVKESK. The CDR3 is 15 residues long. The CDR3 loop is CASSPRTSRYNEQFF. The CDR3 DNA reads TGTGCCAGCAGCCCTCGGACTAGCCGATACAATGAGCAGTTCTTC.

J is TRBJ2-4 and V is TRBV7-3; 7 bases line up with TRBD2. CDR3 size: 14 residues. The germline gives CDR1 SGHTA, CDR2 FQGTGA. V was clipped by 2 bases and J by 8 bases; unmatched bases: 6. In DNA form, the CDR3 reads TGTGCCAGCAGCTTAGGGGGAGGGGAGGACATTCAGTACTTC. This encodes CASSLGGGEDIQYF.

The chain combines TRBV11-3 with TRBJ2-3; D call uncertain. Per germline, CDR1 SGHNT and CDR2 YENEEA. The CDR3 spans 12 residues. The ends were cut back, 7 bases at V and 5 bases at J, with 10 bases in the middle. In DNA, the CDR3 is TGTGCCAGCAACTCGAAGCGAGATACGCAGTATTTT. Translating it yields CASNSKRDTQYF.

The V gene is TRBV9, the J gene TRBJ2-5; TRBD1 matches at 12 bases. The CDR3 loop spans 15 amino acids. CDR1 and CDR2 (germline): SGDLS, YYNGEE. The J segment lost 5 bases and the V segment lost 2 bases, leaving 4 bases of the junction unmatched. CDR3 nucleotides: TGTGCCAGCAGCGTGGGGACAGGGGGCGGGGAGACCCAGTACTTC. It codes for CASSVGTGGGETQYF.

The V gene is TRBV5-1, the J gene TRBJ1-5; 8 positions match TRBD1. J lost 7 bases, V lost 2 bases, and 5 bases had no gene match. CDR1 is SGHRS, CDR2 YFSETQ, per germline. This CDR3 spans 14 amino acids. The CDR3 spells CASSLETGEQPQHF. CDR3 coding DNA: TGCGCCAGCAGCTTAGAGACAGGGGAACAGCCCCAGCATTTT.

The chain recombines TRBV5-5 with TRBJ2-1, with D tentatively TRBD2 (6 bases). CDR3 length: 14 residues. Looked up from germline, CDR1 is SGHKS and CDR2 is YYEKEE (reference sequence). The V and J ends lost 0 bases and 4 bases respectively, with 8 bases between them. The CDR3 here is CASSLGLGYNEQFF. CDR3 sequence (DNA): TGTGCCAGCAGCTTGGGACTAGGATACAATGAGCAGTTCTTC.

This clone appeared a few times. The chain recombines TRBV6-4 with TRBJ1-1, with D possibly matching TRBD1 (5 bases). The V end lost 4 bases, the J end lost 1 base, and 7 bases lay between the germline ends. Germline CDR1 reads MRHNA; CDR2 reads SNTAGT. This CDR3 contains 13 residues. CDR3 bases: TGTGCCAGCAGTGTAGACAGGAACACTGAAGCTTTCTTT. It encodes CASSVDRNTEAFF.

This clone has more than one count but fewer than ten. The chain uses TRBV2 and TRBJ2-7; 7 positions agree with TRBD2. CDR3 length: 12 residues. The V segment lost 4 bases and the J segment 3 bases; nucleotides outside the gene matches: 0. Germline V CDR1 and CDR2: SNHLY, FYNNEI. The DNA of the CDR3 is TGTGCCAGCAGTGCTAGCGGCTACGAGCAGTACTTC. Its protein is CASSASGYEQYF.

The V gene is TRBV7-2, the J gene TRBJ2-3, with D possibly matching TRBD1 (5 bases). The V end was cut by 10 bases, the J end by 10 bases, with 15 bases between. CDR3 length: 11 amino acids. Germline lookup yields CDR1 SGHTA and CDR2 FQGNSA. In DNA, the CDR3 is TGTGCCACCTTGAGAAGGGGCTCGCAGTATTTT. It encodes CATLRRGSQYF.

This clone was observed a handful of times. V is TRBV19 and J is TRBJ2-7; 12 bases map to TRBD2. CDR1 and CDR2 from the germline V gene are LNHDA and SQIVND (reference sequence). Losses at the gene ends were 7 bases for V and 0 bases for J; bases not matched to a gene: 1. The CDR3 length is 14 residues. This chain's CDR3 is CASKTSGSSYEQYF. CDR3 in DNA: TGTGCCAGTAAGACTAGCGGGAGCTCCTACGAGCAGTACTTC.